A selection of T cell receptor beta chains follows, all from one sample in a study of early T cells in non-severe SARS-CoV-2 infection. Via MiXCR, TCRdb re-called the 5' RACE reads, giving one row per CDR3 protein. The sample includes approximately 76,000 distinct CDR3 sequences, over 13% of them seen just once. Specimen: whole blood. Receptor source: an adult who was a healthcare worker with PCR-confirmed SARS-CoV-2 infection or an uninfected control (not recorded which). The CDR3 runs from the conserved cysteine through the conserved F or W.

TRBV7-9,CASSLMGQNTEAFF
TRBV6-1,CASSEGQAGVDEQSF
TRBV29-1,CSGGSSSYEQYF
TRBV20-1,CSARPGQNTGELFF
TRBV2,CASSGQSIFSGANVLTF
TRBV12-3/TRBV12-4,CASSLGDTQYF
TRBV2,CASRQTGVKQETQYF
TRBV29-1,CSVGQGTRYNEQFF
TRBV10-1,CASSDGGYEQYF
TRBV29-1,CSVEDETDTQYF
TRBV5-1,CASSPTPDPYNEQFF
TRBV11-2,CASTGDRGRNEQFF
TRBV9,CASSVSSIGLAGYNEQFF